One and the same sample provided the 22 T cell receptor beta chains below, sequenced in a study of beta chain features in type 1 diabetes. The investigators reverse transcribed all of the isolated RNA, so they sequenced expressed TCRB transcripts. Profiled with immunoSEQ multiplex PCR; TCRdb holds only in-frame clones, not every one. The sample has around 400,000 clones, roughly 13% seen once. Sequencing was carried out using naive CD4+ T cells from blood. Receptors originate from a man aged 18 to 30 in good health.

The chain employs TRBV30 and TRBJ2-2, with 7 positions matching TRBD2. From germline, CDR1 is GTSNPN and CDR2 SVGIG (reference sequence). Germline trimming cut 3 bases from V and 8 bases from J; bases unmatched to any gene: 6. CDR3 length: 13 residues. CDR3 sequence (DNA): TGTGCCTGGAGCCGTCGGGAGGCGGGGGAGCTGTTTTTT. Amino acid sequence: CAWSRREAGELFF.

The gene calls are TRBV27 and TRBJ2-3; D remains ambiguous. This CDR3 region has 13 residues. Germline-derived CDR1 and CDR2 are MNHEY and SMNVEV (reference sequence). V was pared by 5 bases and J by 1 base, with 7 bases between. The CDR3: CASSLLGTDTQYF. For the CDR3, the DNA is TGTGCCAGCAGTCTCCTAGGCACAGATACGCAGTATTTT.

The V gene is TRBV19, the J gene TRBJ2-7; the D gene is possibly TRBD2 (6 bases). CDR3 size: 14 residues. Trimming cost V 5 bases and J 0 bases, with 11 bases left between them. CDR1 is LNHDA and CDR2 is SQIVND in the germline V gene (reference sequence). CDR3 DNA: TGTGCCAGTAGTCCCGGGACTGGCTCCTACGAGCAGTACTTC. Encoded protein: CASSPGTGSYEQYF.

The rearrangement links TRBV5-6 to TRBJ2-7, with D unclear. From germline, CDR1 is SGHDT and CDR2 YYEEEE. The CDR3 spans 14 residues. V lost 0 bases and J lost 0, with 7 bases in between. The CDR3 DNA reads TGTGCCAGCAGCTTGGCCAGCGTCTCCTACGAGCAGTACTTC. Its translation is CASSLASVSYEQYF.

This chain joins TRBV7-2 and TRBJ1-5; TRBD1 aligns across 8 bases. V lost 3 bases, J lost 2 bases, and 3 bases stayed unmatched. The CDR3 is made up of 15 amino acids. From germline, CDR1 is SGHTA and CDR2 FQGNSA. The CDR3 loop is CASSFDRGRNQPQHF. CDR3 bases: TGTGCCAGCAGCTTCGACAGGGGCCGCAATCAGCCCCAGCATTTT.

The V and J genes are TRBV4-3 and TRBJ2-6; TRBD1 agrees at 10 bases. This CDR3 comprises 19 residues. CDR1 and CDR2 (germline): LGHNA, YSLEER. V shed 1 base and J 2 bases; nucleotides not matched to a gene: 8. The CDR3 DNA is TGCGCCAGCAGCCAAGCCACGGGACAGGGGATCCCTGGGGCCAACGTCCTGACTTTC. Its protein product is CASSQATGQGIPGANVLTF.

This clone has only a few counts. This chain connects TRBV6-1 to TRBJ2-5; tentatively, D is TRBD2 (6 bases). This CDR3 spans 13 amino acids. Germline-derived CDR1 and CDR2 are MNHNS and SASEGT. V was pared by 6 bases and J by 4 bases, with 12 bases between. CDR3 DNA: TGTGCCAGCAGAACTGGAGGGAGAGAGACCCAGTACTTC. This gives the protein CASRTGGRETQYF.

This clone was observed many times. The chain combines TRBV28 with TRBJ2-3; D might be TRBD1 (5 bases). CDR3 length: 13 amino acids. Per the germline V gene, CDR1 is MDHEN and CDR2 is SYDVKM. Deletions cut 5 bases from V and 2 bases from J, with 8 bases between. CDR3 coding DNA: TGTGCCAGCAGTGCGACAGTCACAGATACGCAGTATTTT. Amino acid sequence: CASSATVTDTQYF. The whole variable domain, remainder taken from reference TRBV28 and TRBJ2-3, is DVKVTQSSRYLVKRTGEKVFLECVQDMDHENMFWYRQDPGLGLRLIYFSYDVKMKEKGDIPEGYSVSREKKERFSLILESASTNQTSMYLCASSATVTDTQYFGPGTRLTVL.

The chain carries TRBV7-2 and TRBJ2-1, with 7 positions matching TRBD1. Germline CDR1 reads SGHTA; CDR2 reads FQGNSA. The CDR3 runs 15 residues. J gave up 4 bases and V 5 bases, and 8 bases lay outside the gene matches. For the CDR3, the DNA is TGTGCCAGCAGCCCCTACAGGGGTACATACAATGAGCAGTTCTTC. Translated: CASSPYRGTYNEQFF.

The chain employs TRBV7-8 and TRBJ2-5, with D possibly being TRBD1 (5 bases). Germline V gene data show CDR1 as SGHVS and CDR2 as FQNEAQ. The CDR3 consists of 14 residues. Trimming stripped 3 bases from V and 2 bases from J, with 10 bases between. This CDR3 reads CASSLGRQQETQYF. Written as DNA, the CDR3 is TGTGCCAGCAGCTTGGGGCGTCAGCAAGAGACCCAGTACTTC.

The CDR3 DNA reads as TGTGCCAGCAGTGTTGGAGGGGTGCCCAATGAGCAGTTCTTC. Translated, it gives CASSVGGVPNEQFF. The gene calls are TRBV28 and TRBJ2-1; TRBD2 is a possible D gene (6 bases). Germline V gene sequence: CDR1 MDHEN, CDR2 SYDVKM. Trimming took 5 bases from V and 6 from J, leaving 14 bases between them. CDR3 length: 14 residues.

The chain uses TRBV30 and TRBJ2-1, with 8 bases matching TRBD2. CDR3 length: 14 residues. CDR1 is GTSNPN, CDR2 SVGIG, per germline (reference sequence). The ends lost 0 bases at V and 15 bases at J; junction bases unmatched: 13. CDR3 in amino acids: CAWSVQASGSYRFF. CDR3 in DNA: TGTGCCTGGAGTGTACAAGCCAGCGGGAGCTATCGGTTCTTC. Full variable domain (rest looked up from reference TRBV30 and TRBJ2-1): SQTIHQWPATLVQPVGSPLSLECTVEGTSNPNLYWYRQAAGRGLQLLFYSVGIGQISSEVPQNLSASRPQDRQFILSSKKLLLSDSGFYLCAWSVQASGSYRFFGPGTRLTVL.

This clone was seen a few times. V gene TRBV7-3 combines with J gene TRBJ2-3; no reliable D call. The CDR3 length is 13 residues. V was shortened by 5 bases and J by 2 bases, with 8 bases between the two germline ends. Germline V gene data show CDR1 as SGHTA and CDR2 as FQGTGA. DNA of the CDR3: TGTGCCAGCAGCGGCGGCGCCACAGATACGCAGTATTTT. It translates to CASSGGATDTQYF.

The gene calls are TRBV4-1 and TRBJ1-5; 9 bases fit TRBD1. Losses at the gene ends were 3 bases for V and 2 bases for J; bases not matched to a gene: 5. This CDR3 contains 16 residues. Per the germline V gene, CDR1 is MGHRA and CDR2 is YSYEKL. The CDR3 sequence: CASSHGTGQGNQPQHF. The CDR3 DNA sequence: TGCGCCAGCAGCCACGGGACAGGGCAGGGCAATCAGCCCCAGCATTTT.

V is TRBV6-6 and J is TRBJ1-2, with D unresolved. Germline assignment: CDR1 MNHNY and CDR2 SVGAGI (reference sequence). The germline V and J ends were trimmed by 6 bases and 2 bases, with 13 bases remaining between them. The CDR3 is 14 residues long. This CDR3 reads CASSLREGNYGYTF. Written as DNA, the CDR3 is TGTGCCAGCAGCCTTCGGGAGGGAAACTATGGCTACACCTTC.

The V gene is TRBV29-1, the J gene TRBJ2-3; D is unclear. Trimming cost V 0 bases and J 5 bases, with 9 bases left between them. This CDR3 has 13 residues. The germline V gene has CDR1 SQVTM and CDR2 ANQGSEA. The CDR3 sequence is CSVEDRRRDTQYF. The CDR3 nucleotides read TGCAGCGTTGAAGACCGCAGGCGAGATACGCAGTATTTT.

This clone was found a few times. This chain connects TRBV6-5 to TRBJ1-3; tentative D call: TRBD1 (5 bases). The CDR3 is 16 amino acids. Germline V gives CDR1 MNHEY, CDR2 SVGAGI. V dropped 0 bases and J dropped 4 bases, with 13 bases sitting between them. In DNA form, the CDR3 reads TGTGCCAGCAGTTACTCGATCTCAGGGTCAGGAAACACCATATATTTT. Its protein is CASSYSISGSGNTIYF.

As DNA, the CDR3 is TGTGCCAGCAGTTACTCGATACGGGATCTTCCTGGGTACTTC. Its protein is CASSYSIRDLPGYF. The chain combines TRBV6-6 with TRBJ2-5, with D perhaps matching TRBD2 (5 bases). The V end was cut by 0 bases, the J end by 13 bases, with 18 bases between. The CDR3 totals 14 residues. The germline gives CDR1 MNHNY, CDR2 SVGAGI (reference sequence).

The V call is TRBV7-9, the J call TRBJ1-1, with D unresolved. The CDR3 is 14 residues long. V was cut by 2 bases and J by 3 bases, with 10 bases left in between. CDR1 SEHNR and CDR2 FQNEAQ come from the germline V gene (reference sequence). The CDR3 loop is CASSLSGWDTEAFF. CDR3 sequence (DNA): TGTGCCAGCAGCTTATCGGGGTGGGACACTGAAGCTTTCTTT.

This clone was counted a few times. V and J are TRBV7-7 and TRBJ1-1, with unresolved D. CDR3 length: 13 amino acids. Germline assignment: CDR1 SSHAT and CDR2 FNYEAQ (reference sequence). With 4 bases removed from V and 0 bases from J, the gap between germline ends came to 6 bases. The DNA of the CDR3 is TGTGCCAGCAGCTCAGGAATGAACACTGAAGCTTTCTTT. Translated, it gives CASSSGMNTEAFF. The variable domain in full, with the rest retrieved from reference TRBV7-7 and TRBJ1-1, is GAGVSQSPRYKVTKRGQDVTLRCDPISSHATLYWYQQALGQGPEFLTYFNYEAQPDKSGLPSDRFSAERPEGSISTLTIQRTEQRDSAMYRCASSSGMNTEAFFGQGTRLTVV.

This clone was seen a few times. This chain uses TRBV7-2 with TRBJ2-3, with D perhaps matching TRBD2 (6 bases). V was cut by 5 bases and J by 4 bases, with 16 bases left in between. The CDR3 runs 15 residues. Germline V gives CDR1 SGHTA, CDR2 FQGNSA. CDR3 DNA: TGTGCCAGCAGCCTGGGTGGGGGGAGCGCAGATACGCAGTATTTT. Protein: CASSLGGGSADTQYF.

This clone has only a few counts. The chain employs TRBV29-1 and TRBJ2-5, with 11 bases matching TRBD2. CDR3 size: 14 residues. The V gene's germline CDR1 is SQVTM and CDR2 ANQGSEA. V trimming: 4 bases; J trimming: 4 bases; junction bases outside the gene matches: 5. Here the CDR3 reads CSVGVAGGVETQYF. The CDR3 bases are TGCAGCGTTGGGGTAGCGGGAGGGGTAGAGACCCAGTACTTC.